The 31 T cell receptor beta chains presented below share a single source sample, sequenced in a study of OX40 agonist ivuxolimab in advanced cancers. The data were produced by immunoSEQ multiplex PCR, yet TCRdb's version contains in-frame clones alone and is incomplete. The sample shows about 20,000 clones, more than 75% of them seen only once. The source material was CD4+ or CD8+ T cells sorted from blood, sampled in a trial of the OX40 agonist ivuxolimab. These receptors were taken from an adult with an advanced solid tumor such as melanoma, head and neck, liver or kidney cancer.

The chain couples TRBV13 to TRBJ1-1; D possibly corresponds to TRBD1 (6 bases). Germline loops: CDR1 PRHDT, CDR2 FYEKMQ (reference sequence). CDR3 length equals 15 residues. V lost 0 bases and J 1 base, leaving 9 bases between the germline ends. CDR3 bases: TGTGCCAGCAGCTTAGGAACGGGGGCGAACACTGAAGCTTTCTTT. Its translation: CASSLGTGANTEAFF.

J is TRBJ1-2 and V is TRBV5-4; no firm D call. Germline V gene sequence: CDR1 SGHNT, CDR2 YYREEE (reference sequence). The CDR3 runs 15 residues. The germline V and J ends were trimmed by 0 bases and 3 bases, with 12 bases remaining between them. The CDR3 sequence is CASSLATTEDYGYTF. CDR3 bases: TGTGCCAGCAGCTTGGCAACCACGGAGGACTATGGCTACACCTTC.

In DNA form, the CDR3 reads TGTGCCAGCAGCTTGAGGGCTTCGTACACAGATACGCAGTATTTT. This codes for CASSLRASYTDTQYF. This chain joins TRBV5-6 and TRBJ2-3; D remains unclear. V was clipped by 1 base and J by 2 bases, with 11 bases between them. Per the germline V gene, CDR1 is SGHDT and CDR2 is YYEEEE. This CDR3 is built from 15 residues. Complete variable domain (other parts from reference TRBV5-6 and TRBJ2-3): DAGVTQSPTHLIKTRGQQVTLRCSPKSGHDTVSWYQQALGQGPQFIFQYYEEEERQRGNFPDRFSGHQFPNYSSELNVNALLLGDSALYLCASSLRASYTDTQYFGPGTRLTVL.

The V call is TRBV27, the J call TRBJ2-1; 9 bases line up with TRBD2. Trimming removed 3 bases from V and 7 bases from J; junction bases left unmatched: 7. The CDR3 contains 15 residues. Per germline, CDR1 MNHEY and CDR2 SMNVEV (reference sequence). Here the CDR3 reads CASSLGGGARNEQFF. CDR3 nucleotide sequence: TGTGCCAGCAGTTTGGGCGGGGGGGCCCGAAATGAGCAGTTCTTC.

This chain joins TRBV7-6 and TRBJ2-2, with 9 bases that match TRBD2. Trimming at V came to 5 bases and at J to 2 bases, leaving 3 bases not matched to a gene. Germline-derived CDR1 and CDR2 are SGHVS and FNYEAQ. The CDR3 is 15 amino acids. CDR3 amino acids: CASSPAGGNTGELFF. The CDR3 DNA is TGTGCCAGCAGCCCAGCGGGGGGTAACACCGGGGAGCTGTTTTTT.

This clone is categorized as medium-sized. The J gene is TRBJ2-7, the V gene TRBV6-4, with TRBD2 matching over 8 bases. Germline V gene sequence: CDR1 MRHNA, CDR2 SNTAGT. V lost 10 bases to trimming and J lost 0 bases; unmatched junction nucleotides: 14. This CDR3 comprises 16 residues. The CDR3 is CAIPGGGFTFSYEQYF. The CDR3 DNA sequence: TGTGCCATTCCCGGGGGGGGGTTTACCTTCTCCTACGAGCAGTACTTC.

The chain recombines TRBV10-3 with TRBJ2-5; 9 positions agree with TRBD1. Trimming at V came to 3 bases and at J to 3 bases, leaving 14 bases not matched to a gene. The CDR3 consists of 18 residues. Per germline, CDR1 ENHRY and CDR2 SYGVKD. The CDR3 nucleotides read TGTGCCATCAGTGATCCCTCTCAGGGACAGGGTTTTGAAGAGACCCAGTACTTC. As protein: CAISDPSQGQGFEETQYF.

The V gene is TRBV9, the J gene TRBJ2-2, with D tentatively TRBD1 or TRBD2 (5 bases each). In germline, CDR1 is SGDLS, CDR2 YYNGEE. V lost 1 base to trimming and J lost 6 bases, with 25 bases between them. The CDR3 spans 19 residues. In DNA form, the CDR3 reads TGTGCCAGCAGCGTAAGTTTAGATGGGGGACCGAGGGACGCCGGGGAGCTGTTTTTT. This codes for CASSVSLDGGPRDAGELFF.

V gene TRBV6-5 combines with J gene TRBJ2-5, with D perhaps matching TRBD1 (6 bases). This CDR3 comprises 13 residues. The V gene lost 5 bases and the J gene lost 3 bases, with 10 bases spanning the gap. CDR1 and CDR2 (germline): MNHEY, SVGAGI. This CDR3 is CASSKDSKETQYF. CDR3 DNA sequence: TGTGCCAGCAGTAAGGACAGTAAAGAGACCCAGTACTTC.

The chain has TRBV7-6 and TRBJ1-6; D call uncertain. The germline V gene has CDR1 SGHVS and CDR2 FNYEAQ. The CDR3 extends over 17 amino acids. Between the trimmed V and J ends, which lost 2 bases and 6 bases, there was a span of 17 bases. CDR3 amino acids: CASSLTTTSSINSPLHF. The CDR3 DNA reads as TGTGCCAGCAGCTTAACAACGACATCATCTATTAATTCACCCCTCCACTTT. The variable domain in full, with the rest retrieved from reference TRBV7-6 and TRBJ1-6, is GAGVSQSPRYKVTKRGQDVALRCDPISGHVSLYWYRQALGQGPEFLTYFNYEAQQDKSGLPNDRFSAERPEGSISTLTIQRTEQRDSAMYRCASSLTTTSSINSPLHFGNGTRLTVT.

V usage is TRBV27 and J usage is TRBJ1-1; TRBD1 aligns across 7 bases. V lost 6 bases to trimming and J lost 4 bases; unmatched junction nucleotides: 14. Germline CDR1 and CDR2: MNHEY and SMNVEV (reference sequence). CDR3 length: 16 amino acids. The CDR3, as DNA: TGTGCCAGCAGCAGACAGGGAAAAAGGTCGGGCACTGAAGCTTTCTTT. It translates to CASSRQGKRSGTEAFF.

This chain uses TRBV6-5 with TRBJ1-5, with D uncertain. Between the trimmed V and J ends, which lost 6 bases and 3 bases, there was a span of 15 bases. Looked up from germline, CDR1 is MNHEY and CDR2 is SVGAGI. The CDR3 length is 15 residues. This chain's CDR3 is CASRPLRGNNQPQHF. The CDR3, as DNA: TGTGCCAGCAGACCCCTCCGGGGTAACAATCAGCCCCAGCATTTT.

The chain joins TRBV5-5 to TRBJ2-1; 8 positions match TRBD1. Germline V gene lookup returns CDR1 SGHKS and CDR2 YYEKEE (reference sequence). CDR3 length: 13 amino acids. J lost 9 bases, V lost 0 bases, and 2 bases had no gene match. This CDR3 is CASSLDRGFEQFF. Written as DNA, the CDR3 is TGTGCCAGCAGCTTGGACAGGGGGTTTGAGCAGTTCTTC. The full variable domain, in which reference TRBV5-5 and TRBJ2-1 provide the parts outside the CDR3, is DAGVTQSPTHLIKTRGQQVTLRCSPISGHKSVSWYQQVLGQGPQFIFQYYEKEERGRGNFPDRFSARQFPNYSSELNVNALLLGDSALYLCASSLDRGFEQFFGPGTRLTVL.

The DNA for the CDR3 is TGTGCCAGCAGTGAAGCCGTCGGGCCCGAGACCCAGTACTTC. Translated, it gives CASSEAVGPETQYF. The rearrangement joins TRBV6-1 to TRBJ2-5; D unclear. Germline lookup yields CDR1 MNHNS and CDR2 SASEGT. This CDR3 region has 14 residues. V was pared by 0 bases and J by 5 bases, with 10 bases between.

The V gene is TRBV2, the J gene TRBJ1-1; 7 nucleotides match TRBD1. The ends lost 3 bases at V and 1 base at J; junction bases unmatched: 5. CDR1 is SNHLY, CDR2 FYNNEI, per germline. The CDR3 has 15 residues. This CDR3 is CASSESGQTNTEAFF. The CDR3 DNA is TGTGCCAGCAGTGAGTCGGGACAGACGAACACTGAAGCTTTCTTT.

The J gene is TRBJ2-5, the V gene TRBV7-9; 12 positions agree with TRBD2. V was pared by 5 bases and J by 4 bases, with 5 bases of the junction left unmatched. The length of the CDR3 is 15 residues. CDR1 and CDR2 (germline): SEHNR, FQNEAQ (reference sequence). This CDR3 is CASSPTSGGGETQYF. As DNA, the CDR3 is TGTGCCAGCAGCCCGACTAGCGGGGGTGGAGAGACCCAGTACTTC.

This clone appeared a few times. The chain is built from TRBV7-9 and TRBJ1-2; no definite D call. Trimming removed 0 bases from V and 7 bases from J, with 6 bases in between. The CDR3 length is 12 residues. Looked up from germline, CDR1 is SEHNR and CDR2 is FQNEAQ (reference sequence). CDR3: CASSLAEVGYTF. The CDR3 DNA reads TGTGCCAGCAGCTTAGCGGAGGTTGGCTACACCTTC.

This clone was detected a few times. This chain joins TRBV18 and TRBJ2-7; unclear D gene. The CDR3 length is 14 residues. CDR1 and CDR2 from the germline V gene are KGHSH and LQKENI. V lost 0 bases and J 2 bases, leaving 8 bases between the germline ends. CDR3 sequence (DNA): TGTGCCAGCTCACCACCGCACAGCCCCTACGAGCAGTACTTC. Translation gives CASSPPHSPYEQYF.

V and J are TRBV7-9 and TRBJ2-5; D might be TRBD2 (6 bases). The CDR3 spans 14 residues. The ends were cut back, 5 bases at V and 0 bases at J, with 10 bases in the middle. The germline V gene has CDR1 SEHNR and CDR2 FQNEAQ (reference sequence). The CDR3 is CASSPGEDQETQYF. CDR3 bases: TGTGCCAGCAGCCCTGGGGAGGACCAAGAGACCCAGTACTTC.

The V gene is TRBV5-7, the J gene TRBJ2-7, with 9 nucleotides matching TRBD1. TRBV5-7 is treated as an ORF (open reading frame) with a function not yet certain. J gave up 7 bases and V 4 bases, and 6 bases lay outside the gene matches. The CDR3 loop spans 13 amino acids. The CDR3 protein is CASSPGQGREQYF. The DNA for the CDR3 is TGTGCCAGCAGCCCGGGACAGGGCAGGGAGCAGTACTTC.

This chain joins TRBV19 and TRBJ2-3; D perhaps matches TRBD2 (5 bases). This CDR3 region has 18 residues. Trimming cost V 1 base and J 2 bases, with 19 bases left between them. Per germline, CDR1 LNHDA and CDR2 SQIVND (reference sequence). CDR3: CASSIAGVGSDPTDTQYF. The CDR3 DNA reads TGTGCCAGTAGTATAGCTGGAGTGGGTAGCGACCCCACAGATACGCAGTATTTT.

The J gene is TRBJ1-5, the V gene TRBV11-2; a weak D match, TRBD1 (5 bases). The CDR3 loop spans 15 amino acids. Looked up from germline, CDR1 is SGHAT and CDR2 is FQNNGV. V lost 1 base and J 6 bases, leaving 13 bases between the germline ends. CDR3 in amino acids: CASSLGQGYAQPQHF. CDR3 in DNA: TGTGCCAGCAGCTTAGGCCAGGGCTATGCTCAGCCCCAGCATTTT.

This rearrangement joins TRBV5-6 to TRBJ2-7, with 7 bases lining up with TRBD1. Trimming removed 1 base from V and 2 bases from J; junction bases left unmatched: 6. The germline V gene encodes CDR1 SGHDT and CDR2 YYEEEE. There are 15 residues in the CDR3. The CDR3 DNA sequence: TGTGCCAGCAGCTTGTACAGAAGGGGGCCCTACGAGCAGTACTTC. Amino acid sequence: CASSLYRRGPYEQYF.

This clone is judged large (0.1 to 1%). The chain employs TRBV7-9 and TRBJ2-7; 7 bases line up with TRBD2. Germline V gene sequence: CDR1 SEHNR, CDR2 FQNEAQ (reference sequence). V was pared by 0 bases and J by 6 bases, with 8 bases of the junction left unmatched. CDR3 size: 15 residues. CDR3: CASSLAEGTKVEQYF. The CDR3 DNA follows: TGTGCCAGCAGCTTAGCAGAGGGGACTAAGGTCGAGCAGTACTTC.

This clone was observed a handful of times. The J gene is TRBJ1-5, the V gene TRBV6-5; tentatively, D is TRBD1 (6 bases). Germline lookup yields CDR1 MNHEY and CDR2 SVGAGI. This CDR3 is 14 amino acids long. V gave up 6 bases and J gave up 0 bases, with 9 bases separating them. The CDR3 protein is CASRDRYSNQPQHF. DNA for the CDR3: TGTGCCAGCAGGGACAGATATAGCAATCAGCCCCAGCATTTT.

This clone was found once. The genes are TRBV25-1 and TRBJ2-3; tentative D call: TRBD2 (6 bases). V dropped 4 bases and J dropped 10 bases, with 9 bases sitting between them. In germline, CDR1 is MGHDK, CDR2 SYGVNS. This CDR3 has 11 amino acids. The CDR3 sequence is CASSVTGAQYF. The CDR3 DNA is TGTGCCAGCAGTGTCACGGGGGCGCAGTATTTT.

This chain connects TRBV7-9 to TRBJ1-2; D may be TRBD1 (5 bases). Germline-derived CDR1 and CDR2 are SEHNR and FQNEAQ (reference sequence). This CDR3 is 14 amino acids long. V shed 1 base and J shed 8 bases, with 14 bases lying between them. CDR3 DNA sequence: TGTGCCAGCAGCTTAGTAGTAGGGGTAAGCGGCTACACCTTC. Protein: CASSLVVGVSGYTF. The full variable domain, in which reference TRBV7-9 and TRBJ1-2 provide the parts outside the CDR3, is DTGVSQNPRHKITKRGQNVTFRCDPISEHNRLYWYRQTLGQGPEFLTYFQNEAQLEKSRLLSDRFSAERPKGSFSTLEIQRTEQGDSAMYLCASSLVVGVSGYTFGSGTRLTVV.

This chain joins TRBV5-6 and TRBJ2-5, with D possibly TRBD2 on 6 matching bases. The length of the CDR3 is 14 residues. Germline assignment: CDR1 SGHDT and CDR2 YYEEEE. V lost 7 bases and J lost 5, with 18 bases in between. As DNA, the CDR3 is TGTGCCAGCGGCCGGGAGTTTAGCTCGGAGACCCAGTACTTC. This translates into CASGREFSSETQYF.

The chain joins TRBV30 to TRBJ2-2, with D perhaps matching TRBD1 or TRBD2 (6 bases each). Germline lookup yields CDR1 GTSNPN and CDR2 SVGIG (reference sequence). The V gene lost 0 bases and the J gene lost 1 base, with 12 bases spanning the gap. CDR3 size: 16 residues. CDR3 DNA sequence: TGTGCCTGGAGTGTTGCCGGGGGCCTGAACACCGGGGAGCTGTTTTTT. Residues: CAWSVAGGLNTGELFF.

J is TRBJ2-7 and V is TRBV5-1, with D possibly being TRBD1 (6 bases). Germline V CDR1 and CDR2: SGHRS, YFSETQ. The CDR3 has 13 amino acids. V lost 3 bases to trimming and J lost 1 base, with 8 bases between them. The CDR3 protein is CASSSGTSYEQYF. CDR3 sequence (DNA): TGCGCCAGCAGCTCAGGGACATCCTACGAGCAGTACTTC.

This chain joins TRBV10-1 and TRBJ2-7; D is uncertain. V dropped 2 bases and J dropped 2 bases, with 10 bases sitting between them. CDR3 length equals 14 residues. Germline V gene data show CDR1 as WNHNN and CDR2 as SYGVQD (reference sequence). The CDR3 coding sequence is TGCGCCAGCAGTGAGACTCAAGGTACCTACGAGCAGTACTTC. Translation gives CASSETQGTYEQYF.